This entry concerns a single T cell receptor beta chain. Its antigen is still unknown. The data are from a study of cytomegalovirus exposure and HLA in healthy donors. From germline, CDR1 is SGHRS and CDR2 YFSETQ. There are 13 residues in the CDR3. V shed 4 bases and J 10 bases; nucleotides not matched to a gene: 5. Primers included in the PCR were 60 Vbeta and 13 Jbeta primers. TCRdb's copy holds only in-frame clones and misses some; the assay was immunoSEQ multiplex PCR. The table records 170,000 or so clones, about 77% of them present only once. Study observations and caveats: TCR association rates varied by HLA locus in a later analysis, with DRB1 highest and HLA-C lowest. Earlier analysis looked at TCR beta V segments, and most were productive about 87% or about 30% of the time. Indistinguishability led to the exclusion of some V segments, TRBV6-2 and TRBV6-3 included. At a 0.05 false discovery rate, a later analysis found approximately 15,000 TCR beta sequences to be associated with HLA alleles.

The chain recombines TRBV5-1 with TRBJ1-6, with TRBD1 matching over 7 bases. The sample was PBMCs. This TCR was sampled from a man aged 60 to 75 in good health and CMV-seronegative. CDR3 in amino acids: CASSPDRNSPLHF. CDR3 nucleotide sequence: TGCGCCAGCAGCCCGGACAGGAACTCACCCCTCCACTTT.